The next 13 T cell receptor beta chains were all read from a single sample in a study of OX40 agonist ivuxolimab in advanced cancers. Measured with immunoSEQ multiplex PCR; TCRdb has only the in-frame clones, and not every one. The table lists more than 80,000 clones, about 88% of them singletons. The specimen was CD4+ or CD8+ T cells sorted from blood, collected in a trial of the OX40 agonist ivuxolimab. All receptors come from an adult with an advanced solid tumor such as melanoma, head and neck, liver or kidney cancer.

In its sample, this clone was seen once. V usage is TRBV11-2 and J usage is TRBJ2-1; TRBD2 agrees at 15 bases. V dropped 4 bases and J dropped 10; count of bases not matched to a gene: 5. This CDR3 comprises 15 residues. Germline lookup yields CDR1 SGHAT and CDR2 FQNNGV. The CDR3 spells CASSSWTSGGGEQFF. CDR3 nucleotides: TGTGCCAGCAGCTCATGGACTAGCGGGGGGGGAGAGCAGTTCTTC.

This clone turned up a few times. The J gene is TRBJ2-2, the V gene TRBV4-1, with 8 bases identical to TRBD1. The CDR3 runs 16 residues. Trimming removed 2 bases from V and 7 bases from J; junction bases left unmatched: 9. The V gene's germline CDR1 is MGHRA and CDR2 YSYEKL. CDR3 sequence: CASSQLGRGRNGELFF. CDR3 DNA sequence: TGCGCCAGCAGCCAATTAGGCAGGGGGCGCAACGGGGAGCTGTTTTTT.

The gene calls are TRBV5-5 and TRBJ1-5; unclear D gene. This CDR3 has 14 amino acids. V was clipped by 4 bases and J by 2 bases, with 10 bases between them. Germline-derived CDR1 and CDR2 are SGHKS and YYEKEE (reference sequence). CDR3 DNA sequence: TGTGCCAGCAGCCTAGAGGTGGGCAATCAGCCCCAGCATTTT. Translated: CASSLEVGNQPQHF.

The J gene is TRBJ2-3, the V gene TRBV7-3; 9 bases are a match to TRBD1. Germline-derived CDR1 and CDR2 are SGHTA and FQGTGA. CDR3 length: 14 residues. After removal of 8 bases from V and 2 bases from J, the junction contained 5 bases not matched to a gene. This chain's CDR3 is CASRRDRDTDTQYF. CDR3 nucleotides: TGTGCCAGCCGACGGGACAGGGACACAGATACGCAGTATTTT.

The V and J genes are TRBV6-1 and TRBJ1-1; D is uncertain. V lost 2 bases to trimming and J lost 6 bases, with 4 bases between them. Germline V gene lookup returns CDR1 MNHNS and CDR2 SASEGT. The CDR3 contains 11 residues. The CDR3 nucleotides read TGTGCCAGCAGTGAATTAGCTGAAGCTTTCTTT. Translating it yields CASSELAEAFF.

The CDR3 reads CASSQASGQGTTNEKLFF. The CDR3 DNA follows: TGTGCCAGCAGCCAAGCATCGGGACAGGGGACAACTAATGAAAAACTGTTTTTT. The rearrangement links TRBV4-2 to TRBJ1-4; 10 bases line up with TRBD1. Unmatched junction bases numbered 5, after V lost 1 base and J lost 0 bases. The CDR3 has 18 amino acids. Germline loops: CDR1 LGHNA, CDR2 YNFKEQ.

Written as DNA, the CDR3 is TGCAGTGCGAACACTGAAGCTTTCTTT. This encodes CSANTEAFF. This chain uses TRBV20-1 with TRBJ1-1; D gene unclear. This CDR3 spans 9 amino acids. V lost 6 bases and J lost 1, with 0 bases in between. In germline, CDR1 is DFQATT, CDR2 SNEGSKA (reference sequence).

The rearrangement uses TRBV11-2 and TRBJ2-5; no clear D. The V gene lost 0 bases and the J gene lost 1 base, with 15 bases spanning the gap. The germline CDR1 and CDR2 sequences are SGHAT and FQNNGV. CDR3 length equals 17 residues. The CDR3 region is CASSLDFAQKVQETQYF. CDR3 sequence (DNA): TGTGCCAGCAGCTTAGATTTTGCACAGAAAGTCCAAGAGACCCAGTACTTC.

The DNA for the CDR3 is TGTGCCAGCTCACCAGGGACAGGTAGCGACGGCTACACCTTC. The encoded protein is CASSPGTGSDGYTF. This chain links TRBV18 with TRBJ1-2; TRBD1 agrees at 8 bases. J lost 8 bases, V lost 2 bases, and 7 bases had no gene match. The CDR3 covers 14 residues. The germline V gene encodes CDR1 KGHSH and CDR2 LQKENI.

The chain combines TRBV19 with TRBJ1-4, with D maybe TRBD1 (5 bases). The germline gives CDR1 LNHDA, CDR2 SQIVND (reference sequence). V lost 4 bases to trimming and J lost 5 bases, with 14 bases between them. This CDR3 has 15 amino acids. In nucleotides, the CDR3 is TGTGCCAGTAGTACTTACAGGCGGGGGAATGAAAAACTGTTTTTT. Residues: CASSTYRRGNEKLFF.

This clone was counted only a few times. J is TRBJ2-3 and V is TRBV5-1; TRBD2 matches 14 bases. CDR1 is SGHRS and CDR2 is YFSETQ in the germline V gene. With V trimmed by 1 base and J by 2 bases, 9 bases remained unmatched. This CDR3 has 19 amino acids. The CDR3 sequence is CASSLSPSTSGGATDTQYF. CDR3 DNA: TGCGCCAGCAGCTTGTCGCCCTCGACTAGCGGGGGGGCCACAGATACGCAGTATTTT.

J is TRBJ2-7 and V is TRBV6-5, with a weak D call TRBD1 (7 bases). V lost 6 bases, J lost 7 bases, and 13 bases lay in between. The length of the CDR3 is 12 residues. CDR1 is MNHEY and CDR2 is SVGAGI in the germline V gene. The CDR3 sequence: CASSGDSGEQYF. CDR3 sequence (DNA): TGTGCCAGCAGCGGGGACAGCGGGGAGCAGTACTTC.

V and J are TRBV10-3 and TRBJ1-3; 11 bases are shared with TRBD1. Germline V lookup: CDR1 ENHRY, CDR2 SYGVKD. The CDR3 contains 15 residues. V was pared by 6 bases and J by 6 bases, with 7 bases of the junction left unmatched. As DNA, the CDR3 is TGTGCCATCAGCGGTCCGGGACAGGGGGAAAACACCATATATTTT. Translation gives CAISGPGQGENTIYF.